These 24 T cell receptor beta chains share one sample of origin, sequenced in a study of blood T cell repertoires in COVID-19. Sequenced by immunoSEQ multiplex PCR; TCRdb stores in-frame clones only, minus some. The table includes about 310,000 clones, about 90% detected once. The sequenced sample consisted of peripheral blood. These TCRs come from a woman aged 50 to 65 who had recovered from COVID-19.

The chain has TRBV28 and TRBJ1-2, with D possibly being TRBD1 (5 bases). Trimming pared 2 bases from V and 8 bases from J, leaving 18 bases between. The V gene's germline CDR1 is MDHEN and CDR2 SYDVKM. This CDR3 is built from 15 residues. CDR3 bases: TGTGCCAGCAGTTTACCCTCCAGGGCCTGGTCCGGCTACACCTTC. It translates to CASSLPSRAWSGYTF.

The chain combines TRBV27 with TRBJ2-5, with TRBD2 matching 8 bases. V shed 5 bases and J 5 bases; nucleotides not matched to a gene: 7. There are 14 residues in the CDR3. Looked up from germline, CDR1 is MNHEY and CDR2 is SMNVEV (reference sequence). The CDR3 is CASSPGTSRETQYF. The CDR3 region has the DNA TGTGCCAGCAGTCCGGGGACTAGTCGGGAGACCCAGTACTTC.

The chain couples TRBV3-1 (or the pseudogene TRBV3-2) to TRBJ1-2; D perhaps matches TRBD1 (5 bases). With 4 bases removed from V and 9 bases from J, the gap between germline ends came to 15 bases. The CDR3 sequence is 13 residues long. Germline CDR1 and CDR2: LGHDT and YNNKEL (reference sequence). The CDR3 DNA sequence: TGTGCCAGCAGCCTAGGGGAGGGGAAGAGCTACACCTTC. It specifies CASSLGEGKSYTF.

The chain uses TRBV9 and TRBJ1-6; 8 bases are a match to TRBD1. The CDR3 runs 14 residues. Germline CDR1 reads SGDLS; CDR2 reads YYNGEE. Germline trimming cut 4 bases from V and 10 bases from J; bases unmatched to any gene: 7. This CDR3 is CASSFGQGDSPLHF. The CDR3 nucleotides read TGTGCCAGCAGCTTTGGACAGGGAGACTCACCCCTCCACTTT.

This rearrangement joins TRBV5-1 to TRBJ2-3; D is perhaps TRBD1 (6 bases). Trimming took 1 base from V and 8 from J, leaving 17 bases between them. The CDR3 runs to 15 residues. CDR1 is SGHRS and CDR2 is YFSETQ in the germline V gene. DNA for the CDR3: TGCGCCAGCAGCTTGTCGGGGACACAAGGGGGTACGCAGTATTTT. This gives the protein CASSLSGTQGGTQYF.

The chain uses TRBV19 and TRBJ1-1, with D perhaps TRBD1 (5 bases). CDR1 and CDR2 from the germline V gene are LNHDA and SQIVND (reference sequence). Trimming left V 10 bases short and J 1 base short, with 16 bases between. The CDR3 is 14 amino acids. The DNA for the CDR3 is TGTGCCACGCGACGTCAACAGGCGAACACTGAAGCTTTCTTT. Amino acids: CATRRQQANTEAFF.

The rearrangement links TRBV18 to TRBJ1-1; 7 bases line up with TRBD1. Germline V CDR1 and CDR2: KGHSH, LQKENI. CDR3 length equals 15 residues. V lost 5 bases to trimming and J lost 5 bases; unmatched junction nucleotides: 11. CDR3 loop: CASSFVGRGDTEAFF. The CDR3 bases are TGTGCCAGCTCATTTGTAGGCAGGGGGGATACTGAAGCTTTCTTT.

The rearrangement links TRBV28 to TRBJ1-4, with 7 bases that match TRBD1. This CDR3 has 14 amino acids. J gave up 7 bases and V 5 bases, and 7 bases lay outside the gene matches. Germline assignment: CDR1 MDHEN and CDR2 SYDVKM. CDR3 DNA: TGTGCCAGCAGTAAACAGGGGAGTGCTGAAAAACTGTTTTTT. This translates into CASSKQGSAEKLFF.

This clone was counted a single time. J is TRBJ1-5 and V is TRBV28, with no clear D. The CDR3 extends over 12 amino acids. Deletions cut 4 bases from V and 7 bases from J, with 8 bases between. CDR1 is MDHEN, CDR2 SYDVKM, per germline. The CDR3 nucleotides are TGTGCCAGCAGTTGGCAGGCCCAGCCCCAGCATTTT. As protein: CASSWQAQPQHF.

The rearrangement links TRBV7-3 to TRBJ2-7; 8 bases line up with TRBD1. Trimming cost V 4 bases and J 5 bases; bases outside gene matches: 7. The germline V gene encodes CDR1 SGHTA and CDR2 FQGTGA. CDR3 length equals 14 residues. As DNA, the CDR3 is TGTGCCAGCAGCTCCTCAGGGGGCTATGACGAGCAGTACTTC. This encodes CASSSSGGYDEQYF.

This chain connects TRBV9 to TRBJ2-7, with 10 bases lining up with TRBD1. Unmatched junction bases numbered 3, after V lost 4 bases and J lost 5 bases. The CDR3 has 13 amino acids. CDR1 SGDLS and CDR2 YYNGEE come from the germline V gene. The CDR3 DNA follows: TGTGCCAGCAGCCCCGGGACAGGGGACGAGCAGTACTTC. Translating gives CASSPGTGDEQYF.

V usage is TRBV5-1 and J usage is TRBJ2-2; 7 bases match TRBD1. The CDR3 has 15 residues. Germline trimming cut 6 bases from V and 4 bases from J; bases unmatched to any gene: 9. CDR1 is SGHRS and CDR2 is YFSETQ in the germline V gene. The chain's CDR3 is CASTLTGSGTGELFF. CDR3 bases: TGCGCCAGCACACTGACAGGGAGTGGCACCGGGGAGCTGTTTTTT.

As to this clone: A junction end diverges from the germline sequence, so it may reflect a read error. The chain employs TRBV28 and TRBJ1-2; no definite D call. Per the germline V gene, CDR1 is MDHEN and CDR2 is SYDVKM. The CDR3 length is 18 residues. The CDR3, as DNA: TGTGCCAGCAGTTTGAGAACCCTCCGCCGGGGTCACTCCTATGGCTACACTTTC. Translated: CASSLRTLRRGHSYGYTF.

This clone has just a few counts. This chain uses TRBV7-9 with TRBJ2-7; possible D gene TRBD2, 6 bases. In germline, CDR1 is SEHNR, CDR2 FQNEAQ (reference sequence). V dropped 3 bases and J dropped 4 bases, with 13 bases sitting between them. The CDR3 has 14 amino acids. CDR3 protein: CASSFQSGSYEQYF. In DNA, the CDR3 is TGTGCCAGCAGCTTCCAGAGCGGGTCATACGAGCAGTACTTC.

The V gene is TRBV6-5, the J gene TRBJ1-2; 7 bases map to TRBD1. Germline loops: CDR1 MNHEY, CDR2 SVGAGI. V lost 6 bases to trimming and J lost 3 bases; unmatched junction nucleotides: 10. The CDR3 contains 15 residues. Here the CDR3 reads CASRLKGAQYYGYTF. CDR3 nucleotides: TGTGCCAGCAGGCTCAAGGGGGCACAGTACTATGGCTACACCTTC.

CDR3 bases: TGCGCCAGCAGCAAAAGACTAGCGGGAGGGCCGGCCGGGGAGCTGTTTTTT. Its protein product is CASSKRLAGGPAGELFF. This rearrangement joins TRBV5-1 to TRBJ2-2; 14 positions agree with TRBD2. The V gene end was trimmed by 4 bases and the J gene end by 6 bases; junction bases not matched to a gene: 8. The CDR3 length is 17 residues. The germline V gene has CDR1 SGHRS and CDR2 YFSETQ.

This clone was recorded once. The chain uses TRBV7-8 and TRBJ2-3, with D uncertain. This CDR3 region has 16 residues. In germline, CDR1 is SGHVS, CDR2 FQNEAQ. Trimming removed 5 bases at V and 2 bases at J, with 17 bases between. CDR3 protein: CASSVPGRRNTDTQYF. The CDR3 DNA reads as TGTGCCAGCAGCGTCCCGGGTAGGCGGAACACAGATACGCAGTATTTT. Full variable domain (remainder filled in from reference TRBV7-8 and TRBJ2-3): GAGVSQSPRYKVAKRGQDVALRCDPISGHVSLFWYQQALGQGPEFLTYFQNEAQLDKSGLPSDRFFAERPEGSVSTLKIQRTQQEDSAVYLCASSVPGRRNTDTQYFGPGTRLTVL.

The CDR3 DNA is TGTGCCAGCAGCTTAAGACTACAGGGCGGCGGCTACACCTTC. Translating it yields CASSLRLQGGGYTF. The rearrangement links TRBV11-2 to TRBJ1-2, with D possibly being TRBD1 (6 bases). This CDR3 spans 14 amino acids. V was trimmed by 2 bases and J by 8 bases, leaving 15 bases between them. Per germline, CDR1 SGHAT and CDR2 FQNNGV.

The V gene is TRBV28, the J gene TRBJ2-7, with unresolved D. Trimming pared 8 bases from V and 0 bases from J, leaving 8 bases between. Germline V gives CDR1 MDHEN, CDR2 SYDVKM. The CDR3 sequence is 12 residues long. The CDR3 here is CASLGPSYEQYF. The CDR3 DNA sequence: TGTGCCAGCCTTGGGCCCTCCTACGAGCAGTACTTC. Full variable domain (missing parts from reference TRBV28 and TRBJ2-7): DVKVTQSSRYLVKRTGEKVFLECVQDMDHENMFWYRQDPGLGLRLIYFSYDVKMKEKGDIPEGYSVSREKKERFSLILESASTNQTSMYLCASLGPSYEQYFGPGTRLTVT.

The rearrangement joins TRBV5-1 to TRBJ1-4; 7 nucleotides align to TRBD1. From germline, CDR1 is SGHRS and CDR2 YFSETQ. Unmatched junction bases numbered 1, after V lost 0 bases and J lost 5 bases. The length of the CDR3 is 14 residues. CDR3 residues: CASSLGDSNEKLFF. CDR3 bases: TGCGCCAGCAGCTTGGGGGACAGCAATGAAAAACTGTTTTTT.

The V call is TRBV11-2, the J call TRBJ2-2, with TRBD2 matching over 13 bases. Germline CDR1 is SGHAT and CDR2 is FQNNGV. After removal of 4 bases from V and 6 bases from J, the junction contained 8 bases not matched to a gene. CDR3 size: 17 residues. For the CDR3, the DNA is TGTGCCAGCAGCTCGGGACTAGCGGGAAGGGCGTCCGGGGAGCTGTTTTTT. Translated: CASSSGLAGRASGELFF.

The chain carries TRBV18 and TRBJ2-7, with a tentative D call TRBD1 (6 bases). The germline V and J ends were trimmed by 2 bases and 3 bases, with 29 bases remaining between them. Germline CDR1 is KGHSH and CDR2 is LQKENI. The CDR3 runs to 20 residues. The CDR3 DNA reads TGTGCCAGCTCACCAAGGGGTGCGGTTTCCTACGAGCAGGGGTACTACGAGCAGTACTTC. This gives the protein CASSPRGAVSYEQGYYEQYF.

The chain is built from TRBV7-8 and TRBJ1-6; 10 positions agree with TRBD1. CDR3 length: 14 amino acids. The J segment lost 10 bases and the V segment lost 5 bases, leaving 5 bases of the junction unmatched. Germline lookup yields CDR1 SGHVS and CDR2 FQNEAQ. CDR3 loop: CASSPEGQGSPLHF. As DNA, the CDR3 is TGTGCCAGCAGCCCTGAGGGACAGGGGTCACCCCTCCACTTT.

This chain connects TRBV6-5 to TRBJ1-4; D remains unclear. Germline CDR1 reads MNHEY; CDR2 reads SVGAGI. The V end lost 4 bases, the J end lost 4 bases, and 10 bases lay between the germline ends. CDR3 length: 14 residues. CDR3 amino acids: CASSFGQVNEKLFF. The CDR3, as DNA: TGTGCCAGCAGTTTCGGTCAGGTTAATGAAAAACTGTTTTTT.